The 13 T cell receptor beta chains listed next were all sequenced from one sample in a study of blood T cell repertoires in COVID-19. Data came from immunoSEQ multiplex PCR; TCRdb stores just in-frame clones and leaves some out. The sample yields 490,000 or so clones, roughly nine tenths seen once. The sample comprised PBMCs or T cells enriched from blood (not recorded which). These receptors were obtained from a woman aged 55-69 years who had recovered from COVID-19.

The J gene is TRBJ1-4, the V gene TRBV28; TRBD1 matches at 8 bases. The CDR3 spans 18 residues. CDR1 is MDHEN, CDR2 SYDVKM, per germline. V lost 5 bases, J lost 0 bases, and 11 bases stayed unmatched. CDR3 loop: CASSPGQGRGATNEKLFF. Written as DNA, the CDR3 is TGTGCCAGCAGTCCAGGACAGGGTAGGGGGGCAACTAATGAAAAACTGTTTTTT.

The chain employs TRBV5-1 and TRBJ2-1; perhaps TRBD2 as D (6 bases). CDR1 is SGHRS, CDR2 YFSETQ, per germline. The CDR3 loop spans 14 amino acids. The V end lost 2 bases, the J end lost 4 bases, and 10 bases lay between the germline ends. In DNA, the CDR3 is TGCGCCAGCAGCTTTGGCGGGGCTTACAATGAGCAGTTCTTC. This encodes CASSFGGAYNEQFF.

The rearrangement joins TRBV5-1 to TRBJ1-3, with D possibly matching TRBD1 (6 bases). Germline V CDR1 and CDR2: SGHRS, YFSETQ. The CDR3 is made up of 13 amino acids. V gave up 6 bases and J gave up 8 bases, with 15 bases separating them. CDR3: CASKSGGEDTIYF. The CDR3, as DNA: TGCGCCAGCAAGTCGGGGGGCGAAGACACCATATATTTT.

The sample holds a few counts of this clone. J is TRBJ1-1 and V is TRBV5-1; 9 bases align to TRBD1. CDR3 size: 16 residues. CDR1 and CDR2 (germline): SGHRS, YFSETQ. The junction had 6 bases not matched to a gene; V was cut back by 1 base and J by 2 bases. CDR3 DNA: TGCGCCAGCAGCTTGAAGACAGGGGGATTTAACACTGAAGCTTTCTTT. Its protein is CASSLKTGGFNTEAFF.

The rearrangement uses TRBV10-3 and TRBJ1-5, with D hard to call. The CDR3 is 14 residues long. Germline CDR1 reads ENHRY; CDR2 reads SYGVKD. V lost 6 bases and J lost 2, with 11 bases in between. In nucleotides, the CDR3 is TGTGCCATCAGGGCCGGGGAGGGCAATCAGCCCCAGCATTTT. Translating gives CAIRAGEGNQPQHF.

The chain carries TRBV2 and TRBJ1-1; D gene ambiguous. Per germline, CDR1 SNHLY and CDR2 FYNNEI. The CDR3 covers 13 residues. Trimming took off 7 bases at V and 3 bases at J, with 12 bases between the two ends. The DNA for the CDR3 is TGTGCCAGCACCCGGTTAATAGACACTGAAGCTTTCTTT. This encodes CASTRLIDTEAFF.

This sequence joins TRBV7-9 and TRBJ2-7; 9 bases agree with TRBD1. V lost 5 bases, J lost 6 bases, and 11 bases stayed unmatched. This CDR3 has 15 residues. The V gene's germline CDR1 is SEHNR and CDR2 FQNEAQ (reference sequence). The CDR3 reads CASSPDRGRGSEQYF. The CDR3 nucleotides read TGTGCCAGCAGCCCGGACAGGGGACGGGGGTCCGAGCAGTACTTC.

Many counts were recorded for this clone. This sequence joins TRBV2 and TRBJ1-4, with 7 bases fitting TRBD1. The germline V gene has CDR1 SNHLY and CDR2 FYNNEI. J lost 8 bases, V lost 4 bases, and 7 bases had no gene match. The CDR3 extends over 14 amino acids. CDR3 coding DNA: TGTGCCAGCAGTGTAAAGGGGGCGCAGGAAAAACTGTTTTTT. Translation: CASSVKGAQEKLFF.

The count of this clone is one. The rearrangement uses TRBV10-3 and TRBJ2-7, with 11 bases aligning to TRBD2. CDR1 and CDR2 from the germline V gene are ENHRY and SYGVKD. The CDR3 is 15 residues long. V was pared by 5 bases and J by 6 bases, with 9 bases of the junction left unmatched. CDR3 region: CAISNSGGAVSEQYF. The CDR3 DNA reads TGTGCCATCAGTAATAGCGGGGGGGCCGTTTCCGAGCAGTACTTC.

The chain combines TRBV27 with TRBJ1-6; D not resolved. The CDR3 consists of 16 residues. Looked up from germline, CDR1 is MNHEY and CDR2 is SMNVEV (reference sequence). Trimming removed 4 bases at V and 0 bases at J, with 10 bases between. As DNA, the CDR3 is TGTGCCAGCAGTTCACAACAGAGCTCCTATAATTCACCCCTCCACTTT. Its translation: CASSSQQSSYNSPLHF.

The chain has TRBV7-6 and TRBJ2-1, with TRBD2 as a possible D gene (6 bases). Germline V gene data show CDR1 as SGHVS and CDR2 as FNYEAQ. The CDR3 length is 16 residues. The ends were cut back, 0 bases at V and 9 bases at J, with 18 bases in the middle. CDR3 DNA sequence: TGTGCCAGCAGCTTAGCAGTGTCTGCTAACGGGGGTGAGCAGTTCTTC. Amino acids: CASSLAVSANGGEQFF.

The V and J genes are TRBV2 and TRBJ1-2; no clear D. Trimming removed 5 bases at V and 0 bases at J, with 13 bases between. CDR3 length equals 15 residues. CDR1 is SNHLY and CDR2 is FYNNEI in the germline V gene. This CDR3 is CASSLFRMSNYGYTF. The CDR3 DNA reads TGTGCCAGCAGTCTATTCAGGATGTCTAACTATGGCTACACCTTC.

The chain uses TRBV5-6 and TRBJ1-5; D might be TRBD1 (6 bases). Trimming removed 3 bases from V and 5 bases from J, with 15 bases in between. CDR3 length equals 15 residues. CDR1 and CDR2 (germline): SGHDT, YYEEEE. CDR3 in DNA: TGTGCCAGCAGCTACCTGGACAGAATGGATCAGCCCCAGCATTTT. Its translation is CASSYLDRMDQPQHF.